Following are 14 T cell receptor beta chains from one sample sequenced in a study of cytomegalovirus exposure and HLA in healthy donors. PCR used 60 Vbeta primers and 13 Jbeta primers. TCRdb's copy holds only in-frame clones and misses some; the assay was immunoSEQ multiplex PCR. The data show around 100,000 clones, roughly 80% seen once. The sample comprised PBMCs. The receptors originated from a man aged 30 to 39 in good health and CMV-seropositive.

V gene TRBV6-1 combines with J gene TRBJ1-1, with D perhaps TRBD1 (5 bases). The germline V gene has CDR1 MNHNS and CDR2 SASEGT. Deletions cut 2 bases from V and 1 base from J, with 5 bases between. This CDR3 has 13 amino acids. The CDR3 DNA sequence: TGTGCCAGCAGTGAAAGGGGGAACACTGAAGCTTTCTTT. Translating gives CASSERGNTEAFF.

The J gene is TRBJ1-5, the V gene TRBV6-1, with D possibly matching TRBD1 (5 bases). V shed 0 bases and J shed 5 bases, with 23 bases lying between them. The CDR3 loop spans 19 amino acids. Germline values: CDR1 MNHNS, CDR2 SASEGT. The CDR3 loop is CASSEAGGGGGPPDQPQHF. The CDR3 nucleotides read TGTGCCAGCAGTGAAGCGGGGGGAGGAGGCGGACCGCCTGATCAGCCCCAGCATTTT.

V gene TRBV19 combines with J gene TRBJ1-4; TRBD1 matches at 10 bases. Germline CDR1 and CDR2: LNHDA and SQIVND (reference sequence). The CDR3 contains 14 residues. V trimming: 5 bases; J trimming: 11 bases; junction bases outside the gene matches: 8. The CDR3 sequence is CASSFRDRGGKLFF. CDR3 sequence (DNA): TGTGCCAGTAGTTTCCGGGACAGGGGAGGGAAACTGTTTTTT.

The V and J genes are TRBV29-1 and TRBJ2-2; D possibly corresponds to TRBD1 (6 bases). This CDR3 has 12 amino acids. Germline CDR1 and CDR2: SQVTM and ANQGSEA. Trimming removed 7 bases at V and 4 bases at J, with 10 bases between. The CDR3: CSAGQLTGELFF. The CDR3 DNA reads as TGCAGCGCCGGACAGCTCACCGGGGAGCTGTTTTTT.

The chain joins TRBV30 to TRBJ2-3; 11 bases are a match to TRBD2. Trimming cost V 1 base and J 3 bases; bases outside gene matches: 3. The CDR3 contains 15 residues. From germline, CDR1 is GTSNPN and CDR2 SVGIG (reference sequence). Written as DNA, the CDR3 is TGTGCCTGGAGTGGTAGCGGGGGGGCAACAGATACGCAGTATTTT. Its protein is CAWSGSGGATDTQYF.

This chain connects TRBV4-1 to TRBJ1-1; maybe TRBD1 (6 bases). Looked up from germline, CDR1 is MGHRA and CDR2 is YSYEKL. The germline V and J ends were trimmed by 2 bases and 6 bases, with 13 bases remaining between them. CDR3 length equals 14 residues. CDR3 loop: CASSQQRGYAEAFF. DNA of the CDR3: TGCGCCAGCAGCCAACAAAGGGGGTACGCTGAAGCTTTCTTT.

A few counts support this clone. The chain employs TRBV7-8 and TRBJ1-5; the D gene is possibly TRBD1 (6 bases). Germline CDR1 SGHVS, CDR2 FQNEAQ. The CDR3 is made up of 13 amino acids. The V and J ends lost 4 bases and 5 bases respectively, with 9 bases between them. In DNA, the CDR3 is TGTGCCAGCAGCTCCAGGGGAGATCAGCCCCAGCATTTT. Its protein is CASSSRGDQPQHF.

This chain links TRBV4-1 with TRBJ1-1; 9 nucleotides match TRBD1. The V and J ends lost 4 bases and 3 bases, in that order; junction bases with no gene match: 9. This CDR3 has 16 residues. Looked up from germline, CDR1 is MGHRA and CDR2 is YSYEKL. Here the CDR3 DNA reads TGCGCCAGCAGCCCCTGGGACAGGGAAAGAGACACTGAAGCTTTCTTT. Translation gives CASSPWDRERDTEAFF.

The chain joins TRBV29-1 to TRBJ2-1; the match to TRBD2 covers 14 bases. The germline V gene encodes CDR1 SQVTM and CDR2 ANQGSEA. V shed 4 bases and J 0 bases; nucleotides not matched to a gene: 11. The CDR3 is made up of 19 amino acids. CDR3 DNA sequence: TGCAGCGTTGTTGGGGGAGGGACTAGCGGGAGTTTCTCCTACAATGAGCAGTTCTTC. Protein product: CSVVGGGTSGSFSYNEQFF.

The chain employs TRBV19 and TRBJ2-1, with D possibly TRBD1 on 5 matching bases. The V and J ends lost 10 bases and 9 bases respectively, with 16 bases between them. The germline V gene encodes CDR1 LNHDA and CDR2 SQIVND (reference sequence). The CDR3 is 12 residues long. CDR3 in DNA: TGTGCCACTCTCAGGGATAGGGGTGAGCAGTTCTTC. The encoded protein is CATLRDRGEQFF.

V and J are TRBV5-1 and TRBJ1-1; weak D call: TRBD1 (6 bases). The germline V gene has CDR1 SGHRS and CDR2 YFSETQ. The V and J ends lost 0 bases and 4 bases respectively, with 13 bases between them. The CDR3 loop spans 15 amino acids. CDR3 residues: CASSLVGQSITEAFF. CDR3 in DNA: TGCGCCAGCAGCTTGGTAGGACAGTCGATCACTGAAGCTTTCTTT.

The chain is built from TRBV6-5 and TRBJ2-3; 9 positions agree with TRBD2. With 5 bases clipped from V and 3 bases from J, the junction kept 3 bases outside the gene matches. This CDR3 spans 14 amino acids. Germline V gene lookup returns CDR1 MNHEY and CDR2 SVGAGI. The CDR3 here is CASSDTSGTDTQYF. The CDR3 bases are TGTGCCAGCAGTGACACTAGCGGGACAGATACGCAGTATTTT.

The V and J genes are TRBV7-6 and TRBJ2-7, with 11 bases lining up with TRBD1. The CDR3 length is 15 residues. V was pared by 5 bases and J by 2 bases, with 5 bases of the junction left unmatched. Germline V gives CDR1 SGHVS, CDR2 FNYEAQ. CDR3 coding DNA: TGTGCCAGCAGCCCAGGACAGGGGGCGACCTACGAGCAGTACTTC. It yields the protein CASSPGQGATYEQYF.

The J gene is TRBJ1-4, the V gene TRBV28; 7 bases line up with TRBD1. This CDR3 region has 14 residues. Per germline, CDR1 MDHEN and CDR2 SYDVKM. Trimming at V came to 8 bases and at J to 5 bases, leaving 8 bases not matched to a gene. CDR3 bases: TGTGCCAGCGTTGATTCGACAGGGAATGAAAAACTGTTTTTT. Its translation is CASVDSTGNEKLFF.